These T cell receptor beta chains were read from a single sample in a study of blood T cells in healthy people across ages. TCRdb re-analysed the 5' RACE reads in MiXCR, keeping a single row per CDR3 protein. The data show hundreds of thousands of distinct CDR3 sequences, with 45% to 60% seen just once and around an eighth held by the top ten. The material sequenced was blood. The receptor source for this set is an elderly woman in good health. CDR3s include the opening cysteine and the closing phenylalanine or tryptophan. The order of the fields is J gene, V gene, CDR3 protein.

TRBJ2-3 TRBV29-1 CSAEELDTQYF
TRBJ1-6 TRBV12-3/TRBV12-4 CASRAPTGDSSPLHF
TRBJ2-3 TRBV9 CASSVTRSTDTQYF
TRBJ2-3 TRBV20-1 CSAERGSFTDTQYF
TRBJ2-4 TRBV28 CATQGWNIQYF
TRBJ1-2 TRBV25-1 CASSRGRGYTF
TRBJ1-2 TRBV6-6 CASGGDWVYGYTF
TRBJ2-7 TRBV15 CATSRVGRPYNEQYF
TRBJ1-2 TRBV19 CASSARSFYREATYGYTF
TRBJ1-4 TRBV7-8 CASSITSQGGELFF
TRBJ2-7 TRBV7-2 CASSSGQRYEQYF
NA TRBV3-1 CASSQVTGQAYEQYF
TRBJ2-5 TRBV6-5 CASESGETQYF
TRBJ2-7 TRBV7-2 CASSRSGQDYEQYF
TRBJ1-5 TRBV2 CASLERGGRINQPQHF
NA TRBV20-1 CSAQSGAVSYNEQYF
TRBJ2-3 TRBV27 CASSLSAKDTQYF
TRBJ2-7 TRBV6-5 CASSYWDRGMGSEQYF
TRBJ2-7 TRBV3-1 CASREAGASNEQYF
TRBJ2-3 TRBV7-9 CVSSLRPVGGTQYF
TRBJ2-5 TRBV14 CASSALEGETQYF
TRBJ2-3 TRBV5-6 CASSSRASRRGDTQYF
TRBJ2-7 TRBV6-5 CASSATTSAEQYF
TRBJ2-2 TRBV2 CASSARGNTGELFF
TRBJ2-1 TRBV2 CASSGGMGQGGNEQFF
TRBJ2-7 TRBV28 CASSSGLHEQYF
TRBJ2-5 TRBV10-3 CAISGGGRETQYF
TRBJ2-3 TRBV7-2 CASSWTSYTDTQYF
NA TRBV20-1 CSASMTSGRHYRETQYF
TRBJ1-6 TRBV4-2 CASSPGEGTGSLENSPLHF
TRBJ2-1 TRBV7-3 CASSLTPGLYNEQFF
TRBJ2-7 TRBV12-3/TRBV12-4 CASSIRQGNEQYF
TRBJ1-1 TRBV28 CASGPRYSRMSRTEAFF
TRBJ1-2 TRBV12-3/TRBV12-4 CASREPGRSYGYTF
TRBJ2-4 TRBV7-9 CASLPPGQVAKNIQYF